The TCR beta chain under discussion was sequenced for a study of neoadjuvant nivolumab and ipilimumab in lung cancer. The assay was immunoSEQ multiplex PCR, and TCRdb's table has in-frame clones only and misses some. Here the sample spans roughly 28,000 clones, more than 75% being singletons. The CDR3 runs 16 residues. Germline values: CDR1 SGHTA, CDR2 FQGNSA. The V gene end was trimmed by 5 bases and the J gene end by 5 bases; junction bases not matched to a gene: 12. The sequencing used tumor tissue, collected after neoadjuvant nivolumab, alone or with ipilimumab, at or shortly before surgery. The TCR was taken from an adult with non-small cell lung cancer. The chain couples TRBV7-2 to TRBJ2-7, with TRBD2 matching over 10 bases. The CDR3 reads CASSPTGAGGSHEQYF. In DNA form, the CDR3 reads TGTGCCAGCAGCCCAACGGGAGCGGGGGGGTCTCACGAGCAGTACTTC.